These 2 T cell receptor beta chains were all obtained from the same sample, sequenced in a study of radiation and T cells in renal cell carcinoma. The method was immunoSEQ multiplex PCR; TCRdb's version includes in-frame clones alone and lacks a portion of them. The sample lists 120,000 to 150,000 clones; around four fifths were seen once. Specified time point: baseline pretreatment blood. Treatment in this sample: 15 Gy SBRT to primary tumor, nephrectomy 4 weeks later. The sequenced sample was blood, obtained from a patient whose treatment included radiotherapy and nephrectomy. These receptors were collected from a woman aged 45-60 years with renal cell carcinoma.

This CDR3 is CASSPRLGADTQYF. CDR3 nucleotide sequence: TGTGCCAGCAGCCCGCGACTGGGGGCAGATACGCAGTATTTT. The rearrangement joins TRBV14 to TRBJ2-3; D is possibly TRBD1 or TRBD2 (5 bases each). Germline V gene sequence: CDR1 SGHDN, CDR2 FVKESK. Between the trimmed V and J ends, which lost 4 bases and 4 bases, there was a span of 12 bases. CDR3 size: 14 residues. The whole variable domain, remainder taken from reference TRBV14 and TRBJ2-3, is EAGVTQFPSHSVIEKGQTVTLRCDPISGHDNLYWYRRVMGKEIKFLLHFVKESKQDESGMPNNRFLAERTGGTYSTLKVQPAELEDSGVYFCASSPRLGADTQYFGPGTRLTVL.

Concerning this clone: Other DNA sequences in this sample translate to the same CDR3. The chain joins TRBV6-5 to TRBJ2-1; 8 bases are a match to TRBD2. Germline-derived CDR1 and CDR2 are MNHEY and SVGAGI. The CDR3 length is 15 residues. Trimming removed 0 bases from V and 3 bases from J; junction bases left unmatched: 1. The CDR3 protein is CASSYSAGGYNEQFF. Here the CDR3 DNA reads TGTGCCAGCAGTTACTCTGCGGGGGGCTACAATGAGCAGTTCTTC.